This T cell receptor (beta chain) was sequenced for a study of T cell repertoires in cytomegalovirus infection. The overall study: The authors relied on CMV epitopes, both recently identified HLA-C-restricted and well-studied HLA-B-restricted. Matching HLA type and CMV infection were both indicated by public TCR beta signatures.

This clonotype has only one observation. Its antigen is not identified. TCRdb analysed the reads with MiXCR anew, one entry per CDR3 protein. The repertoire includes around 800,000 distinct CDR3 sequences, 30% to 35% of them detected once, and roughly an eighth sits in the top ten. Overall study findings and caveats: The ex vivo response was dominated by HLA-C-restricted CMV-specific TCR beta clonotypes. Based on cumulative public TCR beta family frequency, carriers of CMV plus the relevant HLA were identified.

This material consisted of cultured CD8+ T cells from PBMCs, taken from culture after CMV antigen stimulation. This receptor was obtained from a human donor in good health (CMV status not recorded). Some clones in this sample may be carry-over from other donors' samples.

CDR3 region: CASLGARTEAFF. The CDR3 DNA is TGTGCCAGCCTGGGGGCGAGGACTGAAGCTTTCTTT. The gene calls are TRBV2 and TRBJ1-1; weak D call: TRBD1 (6 bases). CDR1 is SNHLY and CDR2 is FYNNEI in the germline V gene. There are 12 residues in the CDR3. Between the trimmed V and J ends, which lost 8 bases and 5 bases, there was a span of 12 bases. The full variable domain, with the rest looked up from reference TRBV2 and TRBJ1-1, is EPEVTQTPSHQVTQMGQEVILRCVPISNHLYFYWYRQILGQKVEFLVSFYNNEISEKSEIFDDQFSVERPDGSNFTLKIRSTKLEDSAMYFCASLGARTEAFFGQGTRLTVV.